This T cell receptor (beta chain) emerged from a study of molecular identifiers for immune sequencing clone quantification. This clonotype showed up just a few times. One entry per CDR3 protein results from TCRdb running MiXCR on the PCR reads. Here the sample spans about 40,000 distinct CDR3 sequences, about a fifth being singletons. The CDR3 runs 12 residues. CDR1 SGHAT and CDR2 FQNNGV come from the germline V gene. Trimming took off 5 bases at V and 4 bases at J, with 6 bases between the two ends. The TCR sequence derives from a human donor in good health. Some libraries in this study had Jurkat cell RNA spiked in. The sequenced material came from naive CD8+ T cells from blood, with Jurkat cell RNA spiked in. As to subset: FACS-sorted CD8+CD4-CCR7+CD45RA+ naive T cells. J is TRBJ2-1 and V is TRBV11-2; tentatively, D is TRBD2 (5 bases). The CDR3 sequence is CASSGSYNEQFF. CDR3 sequence (DNA): TGTGCCAGCAGCGGGAGTTACAATGAGCAGTTCTTC.